These T cell receptor beta chains were read from a single sample in a study of Ad26.COV2.S vaccination and SARS-CoV-2 variants. Assay: immunoSEQ multiplex PCR; the TCRdb copy retains only in-frame clones and omits some. Of about 450,000 clones in the sample, roughly 87% are singletons; the top ten hold around 2.6%. The sample in question was peripheral blood, obtained in a trial of Ad26.COV2.S vaccine versus placebo. The origin of the receptors is a person between 18 and 65 years old who received the Ad26.COV2.S COVID-19 vaccine or a placebo. CDR3s include the opening cysteine and the closing phenylalanine or tryptophan. The D gene is left open where the match is weak. Not every row has a clone size; where given, it reads once, few, many or a size class.

V: TRBV4-2; D: NA; J: TRBJ1-1; size: NA; CDR3: CASSQVGLGDTEAFF; DNA: TGTGCCAGCAGCCAAGTCGGACTTGGGGACACTGAAGCTTTCTTT
V: TRBV9; D: NA; J: TRBJ1-1; size: NA; CDR3: CASSVGLGLSTEAFF; DNA: TGTGCCAGCAGCGTAGGGCTAGGCCTGTCCACTGAAGCTTTCTTT
V: TRBV10-3; D: TRBD1; J: TRBJ2-7; size: NA; CDR3: CAISERQGFYEQYF; DNA: TGTGCCATCAGTGAACGACAGGGGTTCTACGAGCAGTACTTC
V: TRBV11-1; D: TRBD1; J: TRBJ2-4; size: NA; CDR3: CASSSDRGDIQYF; DNA: TGTGCCAGCAGCTCGGACAGGGGGGACATTCAGTACTTC
V: TRBV19; D: NA; J: TRBJ1-5; size: NA; CDR3: CASSRGGGNQPQHF; DNA: TGTGCCAGTAGTAGAGGTGGGGGTAATCAGCCCCAGCATTTT
V: TRBV19; D: TRBD1; J: TRBJ2-7; size: NA; CDR3: CASSFSGTGYYEQYF; DNA: TGTGCCAGTAGTTTCTCCGGGACAGGGTACTACGAGCAGTACTTC
V: TRBV12-3/TRBV12-4; D: NA; J: TRBJ2-1; size: NA; CDR3: CASSLMGGEQFF; DNA: TGTGCCAGCAGTTTGATGGGCGGTGAGCAGTTCTTC
V: TRBV27; D: TRBD1; J: TRBJ1-3; size: NA; CDR3: CASKKDRGPGNTIYF; DNA: TGTGCCAGCAAAAAGGACAGGGGGCCTGGAAACACCATATATTTT
V: TRBV5-5; D: NA; J: TRBJ1-6; size: few; CDR3: CAQTDRGRARSNSPLHF; DNA: TGTGCCCAAACTGATCGGGGTCGGGCTAGGAGTAATTCACCCCTCCACTTT
V: TRBV5-1; D: NA; J: TRBJ2-2; size: NA; CDR3: CASSLGTATGELFF; DNA: TGCGCCAGCAGCTTGGGGACAGCAACCGGGGAGCTGTTTTTT
V: TRBV19; D: NA; J: TRBJ1-2; size: NA; CDR3: CASSKLGTYGYTF; DNA: TGTGCCAGTAGTAAGCTGGGAACCTATGGCTACACCTTC
V: TRBV9; D: NA; J: TRBJ2-1; size: NA; CDR3: CASSVTGSSYNEQFF; DNA: TGTGCCAGCAGCGTCACAGGGAGCTCCTACAATGAGCAGTTCTTC
V: TRBV19; D: TRBD1; J: TRBJ2-6; size: NA; CDR3: CASSTGQGARGANVLTF; DNA: TGTGCCAGTAGTACGGGACAGGGGGCCCGAGGGGCCAACGTCCTGACTTTC
V: TRBV14; D: NA; J: TRBJ1-4; size: NA; CDR3: CASSQTFFVGEKLFF; DNA: TGTGCCAGCAGCCAGACTTTTTTTGTTGGAGAAAAACTGTTTTTT
V: TRBV6-5; D: NA; J: TRBJ2-3; size: NA; CDR3: CATTRAGDPGTQYF; DNA: TGTGCCACCACGAGGGCAGGGGATCCGGGGACGCAGTATTTT
V: TRBV18; D: TRBD1; J: TRBJ1-1; size: NA; CDR3: CASSPKTGRGLGAFF; DNA: TGTGCCAGCTCACCGAAGACAGGGAGAGGACTTGGAGCTTTCTTT
V: TRBV5-8; D: NA; J: TRBJ2-7; size: NA; CDR3: CASSLEERTIEQYF; DNA: TGTGCCAGCAGCTTGGAGGAACGGACGATCGAGCAGTACTTC